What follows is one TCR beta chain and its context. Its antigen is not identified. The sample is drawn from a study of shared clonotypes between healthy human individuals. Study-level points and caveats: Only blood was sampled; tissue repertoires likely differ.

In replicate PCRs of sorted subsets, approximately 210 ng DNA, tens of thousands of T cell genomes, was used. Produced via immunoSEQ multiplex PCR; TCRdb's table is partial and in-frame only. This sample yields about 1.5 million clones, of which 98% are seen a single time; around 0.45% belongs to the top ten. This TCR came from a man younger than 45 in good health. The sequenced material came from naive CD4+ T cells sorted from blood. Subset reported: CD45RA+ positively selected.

The CDR3 here is CASSVGSGEKLFF. The CDR3, as DNA: TGTGCCAGCAGTGTAGGCAGCGGTGAAAAACTGTTTTTT. The chain recombines TRBV28 with TRBJ1-4; D unclear. This CDR3 is 13 amino acids long. With 5 bases removed from V and 7 bases from J, the gap between germline ends came to 11 bases. Looked up from germline, CDR1 is MDHEN and CDR2 is SYDVKM.